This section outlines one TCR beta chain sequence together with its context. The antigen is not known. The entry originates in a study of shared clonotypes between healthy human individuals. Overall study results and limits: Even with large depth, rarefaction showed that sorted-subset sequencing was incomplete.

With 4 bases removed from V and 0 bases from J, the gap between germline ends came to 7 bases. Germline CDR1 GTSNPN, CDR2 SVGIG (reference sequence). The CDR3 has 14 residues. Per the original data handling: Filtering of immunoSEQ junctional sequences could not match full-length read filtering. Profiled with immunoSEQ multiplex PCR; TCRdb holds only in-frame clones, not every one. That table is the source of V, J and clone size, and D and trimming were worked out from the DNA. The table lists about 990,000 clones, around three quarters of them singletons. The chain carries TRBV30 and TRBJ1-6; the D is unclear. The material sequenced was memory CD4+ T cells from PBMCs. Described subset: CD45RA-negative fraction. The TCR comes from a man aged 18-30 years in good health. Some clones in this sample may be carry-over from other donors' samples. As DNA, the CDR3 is TGTGCCTGGACCCTGGACTCCTATAATTCACCCCTCCACTTT. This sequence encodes CAWTLDSYNSPLHF.